Here is one TCR beta chain with its context. Profiling relied on immunoSEQ multiplex PCR, and the TCRdb table lists in-frame clones only, not all of them. The repertoire holds approximately 100,000 clones, about 89% seen once, with about 1% in the top ten. The time point here: pretreatment peripheral blood. The entry originates in a study of PD-L1 blockade in urothelial cancer. Study in general: Every 3 weeks, patients received intravenous atezolizumab 1,200 mg, beginning 2014. Prior chemotherapy regimens per patient numbered 0 to 3. T cells numbered a median of approximately 150,000 in the blood samples.

The CDR3 contains 14 residues. The germline V and J ends were trimmed by 4 bases and 2 bases, with 13 bases remaining between them. This material consisted of PBMCs, taken around atezolizumab (anti-PD-L1) treatment. The chain is built from TRBV5-3 and TRBJ2-7; tentatively, D is TRBD2 (5 bases). TRBV5-3 is an ORF; its function is uncertain. The sequence was collected from an elderly woman with urothelial cancer. The CDR3 bases are TGTGCCAGAAGCACCCGAGACTATGCCTACGAGCAGTACTTC. This translates into CARSTRDYAYEQYF.